A single sample gave rise to the 12 T cell receptor beta chains below, sequenced in a study of shared clonotypes between healthy human individuals. CD45RO-negative CD8 cells positively selected for CCR7 made up the naive population, which excluded terminally differentiated effector memory CD45RA+ cells. Produced via immunoSEQ multiplex PCR; TCRdb's table is partial and in-frame only. The sample has about 2.1 million clones, 85% to 95% seen once. The sequenced sample consisted of naive CD8+ T cells from PBMCs. The receptors come from a man younger than 30 in good health. Some clones in this sample may be carry-over from other donors' samples.

The chain recombines TRBV4-1 with TRBJ1-4; 8 nucleotides align to TRBD1. From germline, CDR1 is MGHRA and CDR2 YSYEKL. Germline trimming cut 5 bases from V and 8 bases from J; bases unmatched to any gene: 16. The CDR3 loop spans 17 amino acids. This chain's CDR3 is CASSARTGTKVDEKLFF. The DNA for the CDR3 is TGCGCCAGCAGCGCACGGACAGGGACTAAGGTTGACGAAAAACTGTTTTTT.

The chain employs TRBV27 and TRBJ1-4; weak D call: TRBD1 (6 bases). Trimming removed 5 bases from V and 8 bases from J, with 15 bases in between. Looked up from germline, CDR1 is MNHEY and CDR2 is SMNVEV (reference sequence). The CDR3 runs to 14 residues. Written as DNA, the CDR3 is TGTGCCAGCAGTCCACAGGGTTTAGGAGAAAAACTGTTTTTT. This encodes CASSPQGLGEKLFF.

This CDR3 reads CASSPPGPVLNEQFF. The CDR3 DNA reads as TGTGCCAGCAGTCCTCCGGGCCCCGTGCTGAATGAGCAGTTCTTC. The chain has TRBV27 and TRBJ2-1; unclear D gene. CDR3 length: 15 amino acids. The ends were cut back, 5 bases at V and 7 bases at J, with 18 bases in the middle. CDR1 and CDR2 from the germline V gene are MNHEY and SMNVEV (reference sequence).

This chain links TRBV6-6 with TRBJ2-7, with D perhaps TRBD1 (5 bases). Deletions cut 8 bases from V and 0 bases from J, with 14 bases between. The CDR3 sequence is 14 residues long. Germline V CDR1 and CDR2: MNHNY, SVGAGI (reference sequence). For the CDR3, the DNA is TGTGCCAGCGGATCGGACACGAGCTCCTACGAGCAGTACTTC. Translated, it gives CASGSDTSSYEQYF.

CDR3: CASGSDSYTDTQYF. DNA for the CDR3: TGTGCTAGTGGTTCTGACTCATACACAGATACGCAGTATTTT. V is TRBV12-5 and J is TRBJ2-3, with D unresolved. The germline gives CDR1 LGHNT, CDR2 FRNRAP. The CDR3 covers 14 residues. Trimming left V 4 bases short and J 2 bases short, with 10 bases between.

The V call is TRBV10-3, the J call TRBJ1-3; 8 nucleotides line up with TRBD1. The CDR3 is 13 residues long. The germline V gene has CDR1 ENHRY and CDR2 SYGVKD. J was trimmed by 4 bases and V by 10 bases; bases with no gene match: 6. CDR3 bases: TGTGCCACAAGACAGGGGAACGGAAACACCATATATTTT. This sequence encodes CATRQGNGNTIYF.

The gene calls are TRBV25-1 and TRBJ1-2; D call uncertain. Germline CDR1 is MGHDK and CDR2 is SYGVNS. Trimming removed 1 base from V and 0 bases from J, with 3 bases in between. This CDR3 is 13 amino acids long. The DNA of the CDR3 is TGTGCCAGCAGTGAATCGGCTAACTATGGCTACACCTTC. It specifies CASSESANYGYTF.

This chain uses TRBV4-1 with TRBJ1-1, with TRBD1 as a possible D gene (6 bases). This CDR3 has 15 residues. Germline-derived CDR1 and CDR2 are MGHRA and YSYEKL. The V end lost 3 bases, the J end lost 5 bases, and 16 bases lay between the germline ends. The CDR3 DNA sequence: TGCGCCAGCAGCCAGTTACAGGGCTTGGTGACTGAAGCTTTCTTT. Residues: CASSQLQGLVTEAFF.

The chain uses TRBV29-1 and TRBJ2-3; TRBD2 matches at 8 bases. V shed 4 bases, J shed 6 bases, and the junction held 15 bases outside the gene matches. The CDR3 runs 16 residues. Per germline, CDR1 SQVTM and CDR2 ANQGSEA. The CDR3 DNA reads as TGCAGCGTTGCGGGAGGGCCTAAGGGCCAAGGGGATACGCAGTATTTT. This sequence encodes CSVAGGPKGQGDTQYF.

This chain uses TRBV2 with TRBJ1-5; D call uncertain. The CDR3 has 13 amino acids. Germline lookup yields CDR1 SNHLY and CDR2 FYNNEI. V gave up 7 bases and J gave up 3 bases, with 10 bases separating them. The CDR3 reads CASKTAFNQPQHF. Written as DNA, the CDR3 is TGTGCCAGCAAAACGGCCTTCAATCAGCCCCAGCATTTT.

V gene TRBV13 combines with J gene TRBJ2-3; D gene uncertain. This CDR3 has 16 residues. Germline assignment: CDR1 PRHDT and CDR2 FYEKMQ (reference sequence). V was pared by 5 bases and J by 1 base, with 16 bases between. CDR3 region: CASSTRGESGTDTQYF. CDR3 bases: TGTGCCAGCAGCACCCGAGGAGAGTCTGGCACAGATACGCAGTATTTT.

The DNA of the CDR3 is TGTGCCTGGAGTTGGGGTAGAGGATATGAGCAGTTCTTC. Encoded protein: CAWSWGRGYEQFF. The rearrangement joins TRBV30 to TRBJ2-1; D unclear. V lost 2 bases, J lost 8 bases, and 13 bases lay in between. This CDR3 has 13 residues. Germline assignment: CDR1 GTSNPN and CDR2 SVGIG (reference sequence).